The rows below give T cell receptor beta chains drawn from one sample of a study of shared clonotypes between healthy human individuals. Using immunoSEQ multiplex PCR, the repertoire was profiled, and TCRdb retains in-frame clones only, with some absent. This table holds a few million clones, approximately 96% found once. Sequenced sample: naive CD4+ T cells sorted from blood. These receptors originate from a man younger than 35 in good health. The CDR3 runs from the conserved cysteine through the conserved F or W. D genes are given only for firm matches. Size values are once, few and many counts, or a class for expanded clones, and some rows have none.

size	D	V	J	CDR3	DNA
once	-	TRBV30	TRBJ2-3	CAWSVGSGSTDTQYF	TGTGCCTGGAGTGTCGGTAGCGGTAGCACAGATACGCAGTATTTT
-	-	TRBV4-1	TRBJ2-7	CASSQAESRTVKSYEQYF	TGCGCCAGCAGCCAAGCAGAGAGCCGGACAGTTAAGTCCTACGAGCAGTACTTC
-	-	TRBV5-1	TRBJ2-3	CASSTRDTDTQYF	TGCGCCAGCAGCACCCGGGACACAGATACGCAGTATTTT
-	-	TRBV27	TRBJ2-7	CASSSQGRGEQYF	TGTGCCAGCAGTTCACAGGGTCGGGGCGAGCAGTACTTC
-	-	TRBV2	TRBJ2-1	CASSLHLGVGSYNEQFF	TGTGCCAGCAGTCTACACCTCGGGGTAGGGTCCTACAATGAGCAGTTCTTC
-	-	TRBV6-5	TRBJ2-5	CASNSFSGSQETQYF	TGTGCCAGCAACTCCTTTAGCGGCTCCCAAGAGACCCAGTACTTC
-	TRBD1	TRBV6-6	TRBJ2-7	CASKLGGDRVEQYF	TGTGCCAGCAAACTGGGGGGGGACAGGGTCGAGCAGTACTTC
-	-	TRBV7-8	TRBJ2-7	CASSYRGRVGNYEQYF	TGTGCCAGCAGCTATAGGGGCCGGGTGGGGAATTACGAGCAGTACTTC
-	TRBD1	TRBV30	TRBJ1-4	CAWTGDRGFGGEKLFF	TGTGCCTGGACCGGGGACAGGGGATTTGGGGGTGAAAAACTGTTTTTT
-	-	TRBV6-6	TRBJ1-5	CASSPDRHNQPQHF	TGTGCCAGCAGTCCGGACAGACACAATCAGCCCCAGCATTTT
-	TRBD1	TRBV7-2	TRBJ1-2	CASSRDRVYGYTF	TGTGCCAGCAGCCGGGACAGGGTGTATGGCTACACCTTC
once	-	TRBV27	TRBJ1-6	CASSFGWGHSPLHF	TGTGCCAGCAGTTTTGGATGGGGACATTCACCCCTCCACTTT
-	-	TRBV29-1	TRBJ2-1	CSAQSGNEQFF	TGCAGCGCTCAGTCGGGCAATGAGCAGTTCTTC
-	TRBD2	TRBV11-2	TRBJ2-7	CASSLDDIAGNEQYF	TGTGCCAGCAGCTTAGATGATATAGCGGGGAACGAGCAGTACTTC
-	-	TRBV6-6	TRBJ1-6	CASRADFSPLHF	TGTGCCAGCAGAGCTGACTTTTCACCCCTCCACTTT
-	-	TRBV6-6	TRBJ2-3	CASSGRLETDTQYF	TGTGCCAGCAGTGGACGCCTCGAAACAGATACGCAGTATTTT
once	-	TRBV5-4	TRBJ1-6	CASSSGGQSSYNSPLHF	TGTGCCAGCAGCTCTGGGGGGCAGAGCTCCTATAATTCACCCCTCCACTTT
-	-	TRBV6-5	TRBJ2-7	CASSYSNDGTYEQYF	TGTGCCAGCAGTTACTCGAACGACGGAACCTACGAGCAGTACTTC
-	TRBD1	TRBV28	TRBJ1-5	CASLNSGGGKPQHF	TGTGCCAGCTTGAACTCAGGGGGCGGTAAGCCCCAGCATTTT
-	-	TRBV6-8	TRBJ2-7	CANKRGGTEQYF	TGTGCCAATAAACGTGGGGGAACCGAGCAGTACTTC
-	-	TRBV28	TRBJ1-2	CASTLGGSSYGYTF	TGTGCCAGCACCCTCGGCGGATCAAGCTATGGCTACACCTTC
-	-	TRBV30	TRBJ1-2	CAWSPGGSYGYTF	TGTGCCTGGAGCCCCGGGGGAAGCTATGGCTACACCTTC
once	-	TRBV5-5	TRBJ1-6	CASSLRISSYNSPLHF	TGTGCCAGCAGCCTACGGATTAGCTCCTATAATTCACCCCTCCACTTT
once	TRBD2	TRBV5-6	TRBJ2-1	CASSYSGSSYNEQFF	TGTGCCAGCAGCTATAGCGGGAGTAGTTACAATGAGCAGTTCTTC
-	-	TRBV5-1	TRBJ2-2	CASSPAANTGELFF	TGCGCCAGCAGCCCCGCGGCGAACACCGGGGAGCTGTTTTTT
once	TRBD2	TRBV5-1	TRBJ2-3	CASSLELAIRDTQYF	TGCGCCAGCAGCTTGGAACTAGCGATTAGGGATACGCAGTATTTT
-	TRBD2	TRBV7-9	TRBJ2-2	CASSFSRLAARTGELFF	TGTGCCAGCAGCTTTTCCAGACTAGCAGCGAGGACCGGGGAGCTGTTTTTT
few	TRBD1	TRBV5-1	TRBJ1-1	CASHPGTGGTEAFF	TGCGCCAGCCACCCCGGGACAGGGGGCACTGAAGCTTTCTTT
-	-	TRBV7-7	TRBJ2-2	CASSSDRNTGELFF	TGTGCTAGCAGCTCGGACAGGAACACCGGGGAGCTGTTTTTT
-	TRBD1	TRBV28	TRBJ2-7	CAIRDRTSYEQYF	TGTGCCATCAGGGACAGGACCTCCTACGAGCAGTACTTC
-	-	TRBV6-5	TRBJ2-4	CASRGGGGNIQYF	TGTGCCAGCCGAGGGGGAGGGGGAAACATTCAGTACTTC
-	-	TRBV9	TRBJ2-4	CASSPLPGPVSKNIQYF	TGTGCCAGCAGCCCACTCCCGGGACCGGTATCCAAAAACATTCAGTACTTC
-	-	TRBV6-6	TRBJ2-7	CASSSLPYEQYF	TGTGCCAGCAGTTCCCTACCGTACGAGCAGTACTTC
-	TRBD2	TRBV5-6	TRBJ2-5	CASSLRLAGSSRPQYF	TGTGCCAGCAGCCTCAGACTAGCGGGGTCCTCGAGACCCCAGTACTTC
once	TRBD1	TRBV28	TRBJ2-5	CASNPMVGTGAGETQYF	TGTGCCAGCAACCCCATGGTCGGGACAGGGGCTGGCGAGACCCAGTACTTC
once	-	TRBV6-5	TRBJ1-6	CASSRTELNSPLHF	TGTGCCAGCAGTCGGACGGAGCTAAATTCACCCCTCCACTTT
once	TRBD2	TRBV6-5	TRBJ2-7	CASSYGGGVLEQYF	TGTGCCAGCAGTTACGGCGGGGGGGTTTTGGAGCAGTACTTC
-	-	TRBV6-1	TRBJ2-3	CASSELPGSNTDTQYF	TGTGCCAGCAGTGAACTGCCGGGTTCGAACACAGATACGCAGTATTTT
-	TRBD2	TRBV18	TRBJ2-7	CASSRTSGGDSYEQYF	TGTGCCAGCTCACGCACTAGCGGGGGTGACTCCTACGAGCAGTACTTC
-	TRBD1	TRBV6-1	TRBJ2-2	CASSDRGIVNTGELFF	TGTGCCAGCAGTGACAGGGGGATAGTCAACACCGGGGAGCTGTTTTTT
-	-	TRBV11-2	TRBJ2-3	CASSLRGTDTQYF	TGTGCCAGCAGCTTAAGGGGCACAGATACGCAGTATTTT
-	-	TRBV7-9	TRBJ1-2	CASSLGGIGGVGGYTF	TGTGCCAGCAGCTTAGGGGGTATCGGAGGGGTAGGCGGCTACACCTTC
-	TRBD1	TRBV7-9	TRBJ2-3	CASSLAGQGTDTQYF	TGTGCCAGCAGCTTAGCGGGACAGGGGACAGATACGCAGTATTTT
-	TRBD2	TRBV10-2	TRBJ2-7	CASNQGLAGVDEQYF	TGCGCCAGCAACCAAGGACTAGCGGGGGTCGACGAGCAGTACTTC
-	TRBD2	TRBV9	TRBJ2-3	CASSGPGLAGGGDTQYF	TGTGCCAGCAGCGGACCGGGACTAGCGGGAGGAGGTGATACGCAGTATTTT
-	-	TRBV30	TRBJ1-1	CAWSPGAKYTEAFF	TGTGCCTGGAGTCCAGGGGCTAAGTACACTGAAGCTTTCTTT